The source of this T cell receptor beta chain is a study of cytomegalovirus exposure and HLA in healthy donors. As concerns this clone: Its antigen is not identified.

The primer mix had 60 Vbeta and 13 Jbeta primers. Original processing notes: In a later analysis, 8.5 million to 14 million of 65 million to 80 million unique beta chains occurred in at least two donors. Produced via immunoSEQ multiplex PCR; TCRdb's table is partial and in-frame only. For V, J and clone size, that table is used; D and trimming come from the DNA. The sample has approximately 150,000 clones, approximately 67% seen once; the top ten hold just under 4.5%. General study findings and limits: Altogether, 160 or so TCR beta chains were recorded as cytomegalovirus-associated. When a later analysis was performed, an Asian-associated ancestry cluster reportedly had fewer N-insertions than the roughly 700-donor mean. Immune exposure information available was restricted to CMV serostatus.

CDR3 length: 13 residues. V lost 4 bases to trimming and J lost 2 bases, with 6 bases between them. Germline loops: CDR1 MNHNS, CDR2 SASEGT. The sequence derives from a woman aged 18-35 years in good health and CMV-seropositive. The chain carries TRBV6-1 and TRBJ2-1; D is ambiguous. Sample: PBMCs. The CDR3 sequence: CASSVRTYNEQFF. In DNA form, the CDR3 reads TGTGCCAGCAGTGTCAGGACCTACAATGAGCAGTTCTTC.